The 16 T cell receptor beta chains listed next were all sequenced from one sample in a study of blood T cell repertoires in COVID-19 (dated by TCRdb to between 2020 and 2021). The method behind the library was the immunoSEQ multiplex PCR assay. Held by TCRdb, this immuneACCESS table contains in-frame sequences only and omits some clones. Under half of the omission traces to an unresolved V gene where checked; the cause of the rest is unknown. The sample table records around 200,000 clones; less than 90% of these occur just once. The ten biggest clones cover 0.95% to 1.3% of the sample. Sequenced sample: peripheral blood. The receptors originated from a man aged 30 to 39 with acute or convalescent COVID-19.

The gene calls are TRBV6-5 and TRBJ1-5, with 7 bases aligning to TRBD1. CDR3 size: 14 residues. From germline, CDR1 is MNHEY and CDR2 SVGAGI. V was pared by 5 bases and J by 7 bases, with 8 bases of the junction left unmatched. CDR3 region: CASSKQGPRQPQHF. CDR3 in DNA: TGTGCCAGCAGTAAACAGGGGCCACGGCAGCCCCAGCATTTT.

The CDR3 DNA is TGTGCCAGCTCACCACCGGTTCTGACATACGAGCAGTACTTC. Translating it yields CASSPPVLTYEQYF. The V call is TRBV18, the J call TRBJ2-7; D ambiguous. The CDR3 is made up of 14 amino acids. Germline V CDR1 and CDR2: KGHSH, LQKENI. The V end was cut by 0 bases, the J end by 4 bases, with 10 bases between.

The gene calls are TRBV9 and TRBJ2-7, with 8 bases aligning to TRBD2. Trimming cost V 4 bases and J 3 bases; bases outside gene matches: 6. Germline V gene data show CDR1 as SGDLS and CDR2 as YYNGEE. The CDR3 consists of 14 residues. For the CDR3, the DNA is TGTGCCAGCAGCATATCGGGACTAGGCTACGAGCAGTACTTC. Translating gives CASSISGLGYEQYF.

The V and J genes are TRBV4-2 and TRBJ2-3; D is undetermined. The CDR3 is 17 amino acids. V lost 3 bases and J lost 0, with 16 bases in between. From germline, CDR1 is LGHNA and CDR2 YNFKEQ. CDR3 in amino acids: CASSQKLLTGSTDTQYF. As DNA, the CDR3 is TGTGCCAGCAGCCAGAAACTTTTAACGGGTAGCACAGATACGCAGTATTTT.

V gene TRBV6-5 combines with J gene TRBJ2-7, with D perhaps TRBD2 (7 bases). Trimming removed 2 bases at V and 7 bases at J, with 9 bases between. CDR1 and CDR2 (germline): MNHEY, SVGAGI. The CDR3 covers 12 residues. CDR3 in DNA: TGTGCCAGCAGTTACAGGGGGGGAGAGCAGTACTTC. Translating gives CASSYRGGEQYF.

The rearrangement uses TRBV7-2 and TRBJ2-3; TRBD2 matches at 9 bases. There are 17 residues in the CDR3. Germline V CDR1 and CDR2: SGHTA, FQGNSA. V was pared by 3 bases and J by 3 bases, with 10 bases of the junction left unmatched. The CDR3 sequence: CASSFWRGGAGTDTQYF. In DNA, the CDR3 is TGTGCCAGCAGCTTTTGGCGCGGGGGGGCGGGGACAGATACGCAGTATTTT.

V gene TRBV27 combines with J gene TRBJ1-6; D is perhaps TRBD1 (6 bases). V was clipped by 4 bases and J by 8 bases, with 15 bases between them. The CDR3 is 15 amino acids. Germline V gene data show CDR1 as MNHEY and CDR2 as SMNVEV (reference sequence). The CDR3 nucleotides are TGTGCCAGCAGTTCAGTCACAGGGTCCCATTCACCCCTCCACTTT. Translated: CASSSVTGSHSPLHF.

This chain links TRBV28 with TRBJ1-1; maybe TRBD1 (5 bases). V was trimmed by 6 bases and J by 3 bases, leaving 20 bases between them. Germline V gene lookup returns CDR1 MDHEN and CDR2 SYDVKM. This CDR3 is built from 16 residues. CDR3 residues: CASRSQGATVDTEAFF. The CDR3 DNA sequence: TGTGCCAGCAGATCTCAAGGGGCAACAGTCGACACTGAAGCTTTCTTT.

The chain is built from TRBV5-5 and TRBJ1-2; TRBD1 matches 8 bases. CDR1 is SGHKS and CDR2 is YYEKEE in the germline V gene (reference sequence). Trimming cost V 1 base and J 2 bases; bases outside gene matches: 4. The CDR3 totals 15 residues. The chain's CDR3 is CASSLFPGGNYGYTF. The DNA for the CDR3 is TGTGCCAGCAGCTTGTTTCCAGGGGGCAACTATGGCTACACCTTC.

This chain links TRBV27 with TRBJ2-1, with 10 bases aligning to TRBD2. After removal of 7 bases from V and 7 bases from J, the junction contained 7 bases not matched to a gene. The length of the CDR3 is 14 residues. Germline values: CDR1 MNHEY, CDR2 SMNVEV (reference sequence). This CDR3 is CASTKRGGWNEQFF. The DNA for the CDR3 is TGTGCCAGCACCAAGCGGGGGGGCTGGAATGAGCAGTTCTTC.

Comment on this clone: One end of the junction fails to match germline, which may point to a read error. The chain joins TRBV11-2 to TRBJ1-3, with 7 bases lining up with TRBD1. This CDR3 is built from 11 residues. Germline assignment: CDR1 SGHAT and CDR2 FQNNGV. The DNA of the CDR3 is TGTGCCAGCAGCAATACTCCGGGACAGCGGTTT. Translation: CASSNTPGQRF.

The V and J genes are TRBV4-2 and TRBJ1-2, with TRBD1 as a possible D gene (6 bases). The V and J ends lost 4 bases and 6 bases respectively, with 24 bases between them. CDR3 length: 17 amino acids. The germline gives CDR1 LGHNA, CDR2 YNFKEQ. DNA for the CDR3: TGTGCCAGCAGCCCCCCCGGGGGGCAGGAATTCAGGAATGGCTACACCTTC. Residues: CASSPPGGQEFRNGYTF.

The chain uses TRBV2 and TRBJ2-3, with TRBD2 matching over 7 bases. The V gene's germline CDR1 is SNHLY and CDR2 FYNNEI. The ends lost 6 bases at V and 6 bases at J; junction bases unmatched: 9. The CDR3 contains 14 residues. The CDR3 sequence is CASRTSREGDTQYF. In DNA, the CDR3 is TGTGCCAGCAGAACCTCCAGGGAGGGCGATACGCAGTATTTT.

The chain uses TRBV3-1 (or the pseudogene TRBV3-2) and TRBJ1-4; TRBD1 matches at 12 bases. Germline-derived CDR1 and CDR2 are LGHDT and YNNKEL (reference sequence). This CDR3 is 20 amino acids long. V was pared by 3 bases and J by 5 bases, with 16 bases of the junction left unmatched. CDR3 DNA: TGTGCCAGCAGCCACCTATTCCCGGGACAGGGGGCAACTCGGAATGAAAAACTGTTTTTT. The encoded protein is CASSHLFPGQGATRNEKLFF.

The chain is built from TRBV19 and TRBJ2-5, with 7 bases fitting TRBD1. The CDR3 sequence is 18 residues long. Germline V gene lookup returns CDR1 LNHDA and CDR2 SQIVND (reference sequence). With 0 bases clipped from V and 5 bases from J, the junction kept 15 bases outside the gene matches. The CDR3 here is CASSIDLLRGRTGETQYF. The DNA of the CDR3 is TGTGCCAGTAGTATAGACCTCCTTAGGGGGCGTACGGGGGAGACCCAGTACTTC.

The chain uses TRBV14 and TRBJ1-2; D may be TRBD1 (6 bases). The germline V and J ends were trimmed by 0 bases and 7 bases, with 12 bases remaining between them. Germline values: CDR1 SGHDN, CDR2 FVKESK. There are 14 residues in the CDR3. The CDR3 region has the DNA TGTGCCAGCAGCCAAGATAGGCAGGGGTCTGGCTACACCTTC. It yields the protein CASSQDRQGSGYTF.